This T cell receptor beta chain was obtained from a study of T cell repertoires in cytomegalovirus infection. Across the study: CMV infection plus the matching HLA type was flagged by public TCR beta signatures.

Overall study results and limits: Identification of carriers of CMV plus the relevant HLA was performed using cumulative public TCR beta family frequency. It was HLA-C-restricted CMV-specific TCR beta clonotypes that dominated the response ex vivo.

Concerning this clonotype: Its target is not known.

TCRdb recomputed calls from the reads with MiXCR, one row per CDR3 protein. This sample has 400,000 to 550,000 distinct CDR3 sequences, with 11% found just once. The sequence came from a human donor in good health (CMV status not recorded). Some clones in this sample may be carry-over from other donors' samples. Source material: PBMCs.

The CDR3 protein is CSVQTSLAKNIQYF. The CDR3 nucleotides read TGCAGCGTCCAGACCTCTCTAGCCAAAAACATTCAGTACTTC. The rearrangement links TRBV29-1 to TRBJ2-4; no definite D call. V was shortened by 6 bases and J by 0 bases, with 12 bases between the two germline ends. The germline V gene encodes CDR1 SQVTM and CDR2 ANQGSEA. This CDR3 is built from 14 residues.